The 22 T cell receptor beta chains given below trace back to one sample, sequenced in a study of T cells after yellow fever vaccination. Each CDR3 protein gets one entry after TCRdb re-called the 5' RACE reads with MiXCR. The data contain fewer than 350,000 distinct CDR3 sequences, roughly 3.5% of them seen just once; the ten biggest clones take up 23%. Source: PBMCs, taken on the day of the yellow fever booster vaccination. The receptors here all came from a man between 18 and 29 years old who received the YFV17D yellow fever vaccine.

The chain joins TRBV4-1 to TRBJ2-6, with D maybe TRBD2 (5 bases). V was shortened by 1 base and J by 0 bases, with 10 bases between the two germline ends. The CDR3 spans 17 residues. CDR1 MGHRA and CDR2 YSYEKL come from the germline V gene. The CDR3 bases are TGCGCCAGCAGCCAAGTAAAAACTAGCTCTGGGGCCAACGTCCTGACTTTC. This encodes CASSQVKTSSGANVLTF.

This clonotype was counted at least ten times. The V call is TRBV28, the J call TRBJ2-7; TRBD1 agrees at 9 bases. The CDR3 is made up of 13 amino acids. V trimming: 5 bases; J trimming: 5 bases; junction bases outside the gene matches: 4. Germline CDR1 reads MDHEN; CDR2 reads SYDVKM. CDR3 sequence (DNA): TGTGCCAGCAGTCGAGGGACAGGGAACGAGCAGTACGTC. It is translated as CASSRGTGNEQYV.

This clonotype has ten or more counts. This sequence joins TRBV11-2 and TRBJ1-1; D is ambiguous. The CDR3 runs to 14 residues. Germline V gene data show CDR1 as SGHAT and CDR2 as FQNNGV. The ends were cut back, 3 bases at V and 0 bases at J, with 8 bases in the middle. Written as DNA, the CDR3 is TGTGCCAGCAGCTTTGGCAGACTGAACACTGAAGCTTTCTTT. Translated, it gives CASSFGRLNTEAFF.

The table lists this clonotype with many counts. The chain recombines TRBV7-3 with TRBJ1-1, with 8 bases that match TRBD1. Germline V gives CDR1 SGHTA, CDR2 FQGTGA. The CDR3 consists of 14 residues. V dropped 6 bases and J dropped 2; count of bases not matched to a gene: 5. CDR3 in amino acids: CASRTGASNTEAFF. CDR3 nucleotides: TGTGCCAGCAGGACAGGGGCGTCAAACACTGAAGCTTTCTTT. The whole variable domain, filled in from reference TRBV7-3 and TRBJ1-1, reads GAGVSQTPSNKVTEKGKYVELRCDPISGHTALYWYRQSLGQGPEFLIYFQGTGAADDSGLPNDRFFAVRPEGSVSTLKIQRTERGDSAVYLCASRTGASNTEAFFGQGTRLTVV.

This clonotype was recorded many times. This chain connects TRBV9 to TRBJ2-1, with D tentatively TRBD2 (5 bases). Trimming pared 4 bases from V and 8 bases from J, leaving 13 bases between. Germline CDR1 reads SGDLS; CDR2 reads YYNGEE. The CDR3 sequence is 13 residues long. CDR3 residues: CASSFGEGYEQFF. CDR3 bases: TGTGCCAGCAGCTTCGGGGAAGGGTATGAGCAGTTCTTC.

This clonotype was observed a few times. The CDR3 protein is CASSLTGTGGEDYGYTF. The DNA for the CDR3 is TGCGCCAGCAGTCTTACCGGGACAGGGGGCGAAGACTATGGCTACACCTTC. The chain uses TRBV4-1 and TRBJ1-2; 12 bases are a match to TRBD1. CDR1 MGHRA and CDR2 YSYEKL come from the germline V gene. The CDR3 consists of 17 residues. With 6 bases clipped from V and 3 bases from J, the junction kept 11 bases outside the gene matches.

This clonotype occurred many times. The chain is built from TRBV18 and TRBJ2-5; D gene unclear. Trimming took off 3 bases at V and 2 bases at J, with 7 bases between the two ends. CDR1 and CDR2 from the germline V gene are KGHSH and LQKENI. CDR3 length: 13 residues. The CDR3 spells CASSPAVQETQYF. CDR3 DNA sequence: TGTGCCAGCTCACCTGCCGTACAAGAGACCCAGTACTTC. Full variable domain (missing parts from reference TRBV18 and TRBJ2-5): NAGVMQNPRHLVRRRGQEARLRCSPMKGHSHVYWYRQLPEEGLKFMVYLQKENIIDESGMPKERFSAEFPKEGPSILRIQQVVRGDSAAYFCASSPAVQETQYFGPGTRLLVL.

This clonotype was detected only a few times. This chain links TRBV10-2 with TRBJ2-3, with TRBD2 identical over 7 bases. The CDR3 is 10 amino acids. V shed 11 bases and J 5 bases; nucleotides not matched to a gene: 1. From germline, CDR1 is WSHSY and CDR2 SAAADI. In nucleotides, the CDR3 is TGCGCCGTAGCGGGAGATACGCAGTATTTT. Translating it yields CAVAGDTQYF.

This clonotype was seen more than once but under ten times. This chain uses TRBV7-2 with TRBJ2-3, with TRBD2 as a possible D gene (5 bases). Germline V lookup: CDR1 SGHTA, CDR2 FQGNSA. V was trimmed by 2 bases and J by 6 bases, leaving 9 bases between them. CDR3 length equals 13 residues. The CDR3 protein is CASSLRERDTQYF. The DNA for the CDR3 is TGTGCCAGCAGCTTAAGGGAGCGGGATACGCAGTATTTT.

This clonotype appeared many times. This sequence joins TRBV6-5 and TRBJ2-5, with unresolved D. Germline lookup yields CDR1 MNHEY and CDR2 SVGAGI. The CDR3 is made up of 15 amino acids. Trimming cost V 2 bases and J 5 bases, with 15 bases left between them. The CDR3 loop is CASSYHSKDGETQYF. CDR3 sequence (DNA): TGTGCCAGCAGTTACCACTCCAAGGACGGGGAGACCCAGTACTTC.

This clonotype was recorded many times. CDR3 residues: CASSLTAGLGSPLHF. For the CDR3, the DNA is TGTGCCAGCAGTTTAACAGCGGGGCTAGGTTCACCCCTCCACTTT. This chain links TRBV12-3 or TRBV12-4 with TRBJ1-6; tentative D call: TRBD1 (5 bases). V lost 2 bases and J 9 bases, leaving 14 bases between the germline ends. This CDR3 region has 15 residues.

This clonotype has ten or more counts. Here the CDR3 DNA reads TGTGCCAGCATGGACCGGACAGGGAACACCGGGGAGCTGTTTTTT. This sequence encodes CASMDRTGNTGELFF. This chain uses TRBV7-9 with TRBJ2-2, with 7 bases identical to TRBD1. This CDR3 has 15 residues. Germline V gene lookup returns CDR1 SEHNR and CDR2 FQNEAQ (reference sequence). The V segment lost 7 bases and the J segment 1 base; nucleotides outside the gene matches: 6.

The chain has TRBV6-6 and TRBJ2-7; 7 positions agree with TRBD1. With 6 bases clipped from V and 7 bases from J, the junction kept 15 bases outside the gene matches. CDR1 and CDR2 from the germline V gene are MNHNY and SVGAGI (reference sequence). The CDR3 is 15 residues long. CDR3 sequence reads: CASSRGTVQPTEQYF. CDR3 bases: TGTGCCAGCAGCCGAGGGACAGTACAGCCTACGGAGCAGTACTTC.

This clonotype was counted at least ten times. The chain couples TRBV20-1 to TRBJ2-2; a possible D gene is TRBD1 (6 bases). The CDR3 covers 15 residues. The germline gives CDR1 DFQATT, CDR2 SNEGSKA (reference sequence). The ends were cut back, 6 bases at V and 0 bases at J, with 14 bases in the middle. The CDR3 region has the DNA TGCAGTGCCGAAGACAGGAGAACGAACACCGGGGAGCTGTTTTTT. Amino acids: CSAEDRRTNTGELFF.

This clonotype came up many times. The chain recombines TRBV2 with TRBJ2-3, with 8 nucleotides matching TRBD2. Germline lookup yields CDR1 SNHLY and CDR2 FYNNEI. Losses at the gene ends were 4 bases for V and 1 base for J; bases not matched to a gene: 4. The length of the CDR3 is 15 residues. In DNA form, the CDR3 reads TGTGCCAGCAGTGTCGGGCGGGGGGGCACAGATACGCAGTATTTT. Protein product: CASSVGRGGTDTQYF. The variable domain in full, with the rest retrieved from reference TRBV2 and TRBJ2-3, is EPEVTQTPSHQVTQMGQEVILRCVPISNHLYFYWYRQILGQKVEFLVSFYNNEISEKSEIFDDQFSVERPDGSNFTLKIRSTKLEDSAMYFCASSVGRGGTDTQYFGPGTRLTVL.

This clonotype was observed many times. CDR3 bases: TGCGCCAGCAGCTTCTATAGCGGGACAAGCACAGATACGCAGTATTTT. Protein product: CASSFYSGTSTDTQYF. This chain joins TRBV5-1 and TRBJ2-3, with TRBD2 matching over 8 bases. Germline V gene lookup returns CDR1 SGHRS and CDR2 YFSETQ. This CDR3 spans 16 amino acids. V lost 2 bases, J lost 0 bases, and 5 bases stayed unmatched.

In its sample, this clonotype was seen many times. This rearrangement joins TRBV7-2 to TRBJ2-3, with 15 bases fitting TRBD2. The CDR3 runs to 18 residues. V shed 3 bases, J shed 0 bases, and the junction held 4 bases outside the gene matches. In germline, CDR1 is SGHTA, CDR2 FQGNSA. The CDR3 sequence: CASSFSGTSGGSTDTQYF. The CDR3 nucleotides read TGTGCCAGCAGCTTTTCCGGGACTAGCGGGGGGAGCACAGATACGCAGTATTTT.

This clonotype was observed at least ten times. The V call is TRBV7-9, the J call TRBJ2-2; TRBD1 or TRBD2 may be the D gene (5 bases each). V was cut by 3 bases and J by 9 bases, with 14 bases left in between. The CDR3 sequence is 14 residues long. Germline V gene sequence: CDR1 SEHNR, CDR2 FQNEAQ (reference sequence). The CDR3 spells CASSLGEGLRELFF. CDR3 bases: TGTGCCAGCAGCTTGGGCGAGGGGTTGCGGGAGCTGTTTTTT.

This clonotype was recorded at least ten times. This rearrangement joins TRBV2 to TRBJ2-3; 9 bases align to TRBD1. Germline CDR1 and CDR2: SNHLY and FYNNEI. After removal of 8 bases from V and 4 bases from J, the junction contained 7 bases not matched to a gene. The CDR3 loop spans 14 amino acids. The CDR3 bases are TGTGCCAGCCGCTCGACAGGGGGGTCAGATACGCAGTATTTT. Translation gives CASRSTGGSDTQYF.

This clonotype was observed a few times. The rearrangement joins TRBV7-6 to TRBJ2-2; D is possibly TRBD2 (5 bases). V lost 1 base to trimming and J lost 0 bases, with 9 bases between them. Germline V gene lookup returns CDR1 SGHVS and CDR2 FNYEAQ. This CDR3 contains 16 residues. The CDR3 bases are TGTGCCAGCAGCTTAGATCCAGCGGCGAACACCGGGGAGCTGTTTTTT. Translating it yields CASSLDPAANTGELFF.

This clonotype was observed a handful of times. V usage is TRBV18 and J usage is TRBJ2-7, with D perhaps TRBD2 (8 bases). Germline values: CDR1 KGHSH, CDR2 LQKENI. The V end lost 5 bases, the J end lost 3 bases, and 17 bases lay between the germline ends. The CDR3 has 15 amino acids. CDR3 sequence reads: CASSSGGGQYYEQYV. The DNA for the CDR3 is TGTGCCAGCTCATCGGGAGGGGGACAGTACTACGAGCAGTACGTC.

This clonotype was observed a handful of times. The genes are TRBV4-3 and TRBJ2-3; D gene ambiguous. The V end was cut by 5 bases, the J end by 2 bases, with 11 bases between. This CDR3 has 14 residues. Germline CDR1 and CDR2: LGHNA and YSLEER. The DNA for the CDR3 is TGCGCCAGCAGCAGAGAGCACAACACAGATACGCAGTATTTT. Translating it yields CASSREHNTDTQYF.